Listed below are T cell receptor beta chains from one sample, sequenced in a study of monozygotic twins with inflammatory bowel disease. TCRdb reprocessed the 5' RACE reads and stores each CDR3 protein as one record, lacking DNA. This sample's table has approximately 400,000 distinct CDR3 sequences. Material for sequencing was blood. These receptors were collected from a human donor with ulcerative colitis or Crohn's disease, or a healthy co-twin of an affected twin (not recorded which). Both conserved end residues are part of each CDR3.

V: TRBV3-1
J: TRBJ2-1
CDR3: CATRLSGGYANEQFF

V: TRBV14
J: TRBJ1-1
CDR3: CASSQTGDRASEAFF

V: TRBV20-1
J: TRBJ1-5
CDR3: CSAQAPGGNQPQHF

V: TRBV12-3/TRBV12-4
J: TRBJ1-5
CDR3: CASSLDGPYQPQHF

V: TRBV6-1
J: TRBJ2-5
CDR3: CATQAWGTETQYF

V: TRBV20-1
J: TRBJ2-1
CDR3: CSAPKGGNEQFF

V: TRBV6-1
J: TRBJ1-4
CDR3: CASSEHHRRGEKLFF

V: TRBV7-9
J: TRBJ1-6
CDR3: CASSSVAGEDSPLHF

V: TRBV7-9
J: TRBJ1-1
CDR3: CASSPGTRIPEAFF

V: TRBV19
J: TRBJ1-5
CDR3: CASQYSNQPQHF